A selection of T cell receptor beta chains follows, all from one sample in a study of vaccination and CD4 T cells after COVID-19. TCRdb passed the PCR reads through MiXCR, listing each CDR3 protein once. Among approximately 8,800 distinct CDR3 sequences, roughly 35% were seen once, and the ten largest hold over 10%. The antigens these receptors bind are not known. The sample was CD4+ T cells from blood, cultured in vitro. These receptor sequences come from a human donor in good health. Each CDR3 is given with its conserved first and last residue. The D gene is left open where the match is weak. Clone size, where shown, is once, few, many, or a class for clones that have expanded.

CDR3: CASSSRGAGANVLTF
DNA: TGTGCCAGTAGTAGTCGGGGCGCTGGGGCCAACGTCCTGACTTTC
V: TRBV19
size: .
D: .
J: TRBJ2-6

CDR3: CASSEAREHGYTF
DNA: TGTGCCAGCAGTGAAGCGCGAGAGCATGGCTACACCTTC
V: TRBV2
size: .
D: .
J: TRBJ1-2

CDR3: CSASTGTGVDQPQHF
DNA: TGCAGTGCCTCAACCGGGACAGGGGTTGATCAGCCCCAGCATTTT
V: TRBV20-1
size: .
D: TRBD1
J: TRBJ1-5

CDR3: CASSQDRGRFPLAFF
DNA: TGTGCCAGCAGCCAAGACAGGGGGCGTTTCCCACTAGCTTTCTTT
V: TRBV7-9
size: .
D: TRBD1
J: TRBJ1-1

CDR3: CASSAQTSTDTQYF
DNA: TGTGCCAGCAGTGCGCAGACCAGCACAGATACGCAGTATTTT
V: TRBV6-4
size: .
D: .
J: TRBJ2-3

CDR3: CASSLVAGTGSNQPQHF
DNA: TGTGCCAGCAGCCTGGTCGCCGGGACAGGGAGCAATCAGCCCCAGCATTTT
V: TRBV5-8
size: .
D: TRBD1
J: TRBJ1-5

CDR3: CASTPAGTGGKRGNSPLHF
DNA: TGTGCCAGCACCCCGGCCGGGACAGGGGGCAAGAGAGGCAATTCACCCCTCCACTTT
V: TRBV6-1
size: .
D: TRBD1
J: TRBJ1-6

CDR3: CAISEPLTSGGAADTQYF
DNA: TGTGCCATCAGTGAGCCTCTGACTAGCGGGGGGGCGGCAGATACGCAGTATTTT
V: TRBV10-3
size: .
D: TRBD2
J: TRBJ2-3

CDR3: CSARLIGLTGEQYF
DNA: TGCAGTGCTAGGTTGATAGGGCTAACGGGCGAGCAGTACTTC
V: TRBV20-1
size: .
D: .
J: TRBJ2-7

CDR3: CASSQRNPFLQPQHF
DNA: TGTGCCAGCAGTCAACGAAATCCATTCCTCCAGCCCCAGCATTTT
V: TRBV6-1
size: few
D: .
J: TRBJ1-5

CDR3: CASCLRTGDGYTF
DNA: TGTGCCAGCTGTCTCCGGACAGGGGATGGCTACACCTTC
V: TRBV25-1
size: few
D: TRBD1
J: TRBJ1-2

CDR3: CSVGGFLEVQYF
DNA: TGCAGTGTTGGGGGTTTTCTGGAAGTTCAGTACTTC
V: TRBV20-1
size: .
D: .
J: TRBJ2-7

CDR3: CASSSRGGSGSYEQYF
DNA: TGTGCCAGCAGCTCCCGTGGGGGTAGCGGCTCCTACGAGCAGTACTTC
V: TRBV7-9
size: .
D: .
J: TRBJ2-7

CDR3: CASTLSRGDTQYF
DNA: TGTGCCAGTACTCTATCACGGGGGGATACGCAGTATTTT
V: TRBV19
size: .
D: .
J: TRBJ2-3

CDR3: CASSPRTGDSNQPQHF
DNA: TGTGCCAGCAGCCCCCGGACAGGGGATAGCAATCAGCCCCAGCATTTT
V: TRBV6-2/TRBV6-3
size: few
D: TRBD1
J: TRBJ1-5

CDR3: CASSVVGEGTDTQYF
DNA: TGTGCCAGCAGCGTAGTGGGGGAAGGGACAGATACGCAGTATTTT
V: TRBV9
size: .
D: .
J: TRBJ2-3

CDR3: CASRGFSPLNTEAFF
DNA: TGTGCCAGCAGGGGGTTCAGCCCCCTTAACACTGAAGCTTTCTTT
V: TRBV5-6
size: once
D: .
J: TRBJ1-1

CDR3: CASSEKGAATEAFF
DNA: TGTGCCAGCAGTGAAAAGGGGGCGGCAACTGAAGCTTTCTTT
V: TRBV6-1
size: .
D: TRBD1
J: TRBJ1-1

CDR3: CAISLGTSGAEQFF
DNA: TGTGCCATCAGTCTGGGGACTAGCGGGGCAGAGCAGTTCTTC
V: TRBV10-3
size: .
D: TRBD2
J: TRBJ2-1

CDR3: CASSPNWELFF
DNA: TGTGCCAGCAGCCCCAATTGGGAGCTGTTTTTT
V: TRBV6-2/TRBV6-3
size: .
D: .
J: TRBJ2-2

CDR3: CSAEIGQGGQPQHF
DNA: TGCAGTGCTGAAATCGGACAGGGTGGACAGCCCCAGCATTTT
V: TRBV20-1
size: few
D: TRBD1
J: TRBJ1-5